These 14 T cell receptor beta chains came from one sample sequenced in a study of shared clonotypes between healthy human individuals. Assay used: immunoSEQ multiplex PCR; TCRdb lists only in-frame clones, some missing. The data show 300,000 or so clones, with under 80% seen just once and about 9.3% held by the top ten. Sequenced sample: memory CD4+ T cells sorted from blood. Subset noted: CD45RA-negative fraction. The receptors stem from a man younger than 45 in good health.

This chain connects TRBV7-6 to TRBJ1-3, with D hard to call. From germline, CDR1 is SGHVS and CDR2 FNYEAQ. V lost 5 bases and J 0 bases, leaving 11 bases between the germline ends. CDR3 length: 15 residues. The CDR3 sequence: CASSPSRSSGNTIYF. As DNA, the CDR3 is TGTGCCAGCAGCCCCTCCCGCAGCTCTGGAAACACCATATATTTT.

This chain joins TRBV6-1 and TRBJ1-2, with D perhaps TRBD1 (6 bases). Trimming pared 3 bases from V and 8 bases from J, leaving 13 bases between. Germline V gives CDR1 MNHNS, CDR2 SASEGT. The CDR3 runs 13 residues. CDR3 nucleotide sequence: TGTGCCAGCAGTGACTCAGGGGATCGGGGCTACACCTTC. Translating gives CASSDSGDRGYTF.

The V call is TRBV7-7, the J call TRBJ2-2; D uncertain. Germline V lookup: CDR1 SSHAT, CDR2 FNYEAQ (reference sequence). There are 15 residues in the CDR3. V was pared by 1 base and J by 5 bases, with 11 bases between. The CDR3 nucleotides are TGTGCCAGCAGCTTAGGACCCTTTGGGACCGGGGAGCTGTTTTTT. Translating it yields CASSLGPFGTGELFF.

This chain joins TRBV28 and TRBJ2-6; D uncertain. V was clipped by 8 bases and J by 3 bases, with 8 bases between them. This CDR3 has 13 amino acids. CDR1 and CDR2 (germline): MDHEN, SYDVKM. The CDR3 DNA reads TGTGCCAGCCGGGTGGGTGGGGCCAACGTCCTGACTTTC. Encoded protein: CASRVGGANVLTF.

The CDR3 here is CASSPRGRVDLGTGELFF. Here the CDR3 DNA reads TGTGCCAGTAGTCCCCGGGGGCGGGTTGATTTGGGTACCGGGGAGCTGTTTTTT. This chain joins TRBV19 and TRBJ2-2, with D possibly being TRBD1 or TRBD2 (6 bases each). V lost 5 bases and J 5 bases, leaving 24 bases between the germline ends. Germline CDR1 is LNHDA and CDR2 is SQIVND (reference sequence). The CDR3 spans 18 residues.

The rearrangement joins TRBV5-1 to TRBJ2-1; maybe TRBD2 (6 bases). The germline V and J ends were trimmed by 1 base and 0 bases, with 17 bases remaining between them. Germline CDR1 and CDR2: SGHRS and YFSETQ. This CDR3 contains 18 residues. The CDR3 spells CASSLSPPGLGSYNEQFF. CDR3 DNA: TGCGCCAGCAGCTTGAGTCCACCGGGACTGGGCTCCTACAATGAGCAGTTCTTC.

This sequence joins TRBV6-1 and TRBJ2-7; tentative D call: TRBD1 (5 bases). Trimming removed 4 bases from V and 3 bases from J, with 13 bases in between. Germline values: CDR1 MNHNS, CDR2 SASEGT. CDR3 length equals 14 residues. CDR3 loop: CASSVTRDFYEQYF. The CDR3 DNA reads TGTGCCAGCAGTGTTACCAGGGATTTCTACGAGCAGTACTTC.

About this clone: This may be a read error: a much more frequent sequence differs by one nucleotide. Other nucleotide sequences from this sample produce the same CDR3. This chain uses TRBV5-4 with TRBJ1-1; perhaps TRBD1 as D (6 bases). Trimming cost V 3 bases and J 2 bases, with 17 bases left between them. CDR3 length: 16 amino acids. Germline lookup yields CDR1 SGHNT and CDR2 YYREEE (reference sequence). The CDR3 reads CASSSRRGGGNTEAFF. CDR3 bases: TGTGCCAGCAGCTCAAGACGAGGAGGGGGAAACACTGAAGCTTTCTTT.

This chain links TRBV14 with TRBJ2-5, with D possibly matching TRBD1 (6 bases). Trimming took 0 bases from V and 5 from J, leaving 22 bases between them. This CDR3 contains 18 residues. Germline V gives CDR1 SGHDN, CDR2 FVKESK. The CDR3 DNA sequence: TGTGCCAGCAGCCAAGATCAGGGGACACTGAACCGACCGGAGACCCAGTACTTC. Its translation is CASSQDQGTLNRPETQYF.

The chain joins TRBV19 to TRBJ2-7; TRBD1 aligns across 8 bases. Unmatched junction bases numbered 6, after V lost 5 bases and J lost 0 bases. Germline CDR1 is LNHDA and CDR2 is SQIVND (reference sequence). This CDR3 contains 15 residues. CDR3: CASSEGQGSSYEQYF. In nucleotides, the CDR3 is TGTGCCAGTAGTGAAGGACAGGGAAGCTCCTACGAGCAGTACTTC.

V usage is TRBV7-9 and J usage is TRBJ1-2; D possibly corresponds to TRBD1 (5 bases). Trimming cost V 10 bases and J 4 bases, with 13 bases left between them. From germline, CDR1 is SEHNR and CDR2 FQNEAQ (reference sequence). This CDR3 is built from 12 residues. This chain's CDR3 is CAIGTWGYGYTF. The DNA of the CDR3 is TGTGCCATCGGGACGTGGGGCTATGGCTACACCTTC.

V gene TRBV27 combines with J gene TRBJ2-5; TRBD1 agrees at 9 bases. Germline-derived CDR1 and CDR2 are MNHEY and SMNVEV (reference sequence). The V gene end was trimmed by 2 bases and the J gene end by 5 bases; junction bases not matched to a gene: 6. The CDR3 contains 15 residues. CDR3 region: CASSLGQGFGETQYF. CDR3 nucleotide sequence: TGTGCCAGCAGTTTAGGACAGGGGTTCGGTGAGACCCAGTACTTC.

This clone was detected only a few times. The V and J genes are TRBV11-2 and TRBJ2-7; 13 bases align to TRBD2. V lost 2 bases and J lost 12; bases outside the gene matches: 10. CDR1 is SGHAT and CDR2 is FQNNGV in the germline V gene. The CDR3 consists of 15 residues. CDR3 sequence (DNA): TGTGCCAGCAGCTTATATAGGACTAGCGGGAGTCCCGGGTACTTC. Amino acid sequence: CASSLYRTSGSPGYF.

The DNA for the CDR3 is TGCGCCAGCAGCGCGACGGGTGCGAATCAGCCCCAGCATTTT. This codes for CASSATGANQPQHF. This chain connects TRBV5-1 to TRBJ1-5; D uncertain. Germline loops: CDR1 SGHRS, CDR2 YFSETQ. The V end lost 4 bases, the J end lost 4 bases, and 12 bases lay between the germline ends. CDR3 length equals 14 residues.